This note documents a single TCR beta chain sequence. Its antigen is undetermined. V lost 4 bases to trimming and J lost 1 base, with 15 bases between them. The CDR3 is 15 amino acids. Germline V CDR1 and CDR2: SQVTM, ANQGSEA. The sample originates from a study of T cell repertoires in cytomegalovirus infection. Study-level background: HLA-B-restricted CMV epitopes that are well studied were used alongside recently identified HLA-C-restricted ones. Signatures in public TCR beta sequences pointed to both CMV infection and matching HLA type.

Overall study results and limits: HLA-C-restricted CMV-specific TCR beta clonotypes prevailed in the ex vivo response.

TCRdb re-derived calls from the reads in MiXCR, one entry per CDR3 protein. This table has 640,000 or so distinct CDR3 sequences, 33% appearing once. This chain joins TRBV29-1 and TRBJ2-3; D might be TRBD1 (5 bases). The sequenced sample was cultured PBMCs, obtained from culture after CMV antigen stimulation. The source is a human donor in good health (CMV status not recorded). Some clones in this sample may be carry-over from other donors' samples. The CDR3 loop reads CSVGARQLRTDTQYF. The DNA of the CDR3 is TGCAGCGTTGGGGCCCGACAGCTACGCACAGATACGCAGTATTTT.